Each of the 28 T cell receptor beta chains below was sequenced from the same sample in a study of blood T cells in healthy people across ages. The second PCR ran about 6 to 12 cycles with a sample-barcoded 5' primer and J-beta primers. TCRdb fed the 5' RACE reads into MiXCR, producing one record per CDR3 protein. The sample has roughly 500,000 distinct CDR3 sequences, 27% seen once. The sample taken for sequencing was blood. The receptors originated from an older woman in good health.

This clonotype was observed many times. The chain combines TRBV5-1 with TRBJ2-5, with D unclear. Germline V gene data show CDR1 as SGHRS and CDR2 as YFSETQ. The CDR3 consists of 14 residues. Deletions cut 3 bases from V and 5 bases from J, with 14 bases between. The CDR3 sequence is CASSSNTGEETQYF. CDR3 bases: TGCGCCAGCAGCTCCAATACGGGTGAGGAGACCCAGTACTTC.

The J gene is TRBJ2-7, the V gene TRBV6-2 or TRBV6-3, with D tentatively TRBD2 (5 bases). Trimming pared 0 bases from V and 0 bases from J, leaving 12 bases between. Germline lookup yields CDR1 MNHEY and CDR2 SVGEGT. The CDR3 totals 16 residues. The CDR3 loop is CASSYSVTTLSYEQYF. CDR3 DNA sequence: TGTGCCAGCAGTTACTCTGTGACTACCCTCTCCTACGAGCAGTACTTC.

The rearrangement joins TRBV4-2 to TRBJ2-3; 9 nucleotides match TRBD2. This CDR3 has 16 residues. Germline V lookup: CDR1 LGHNA, CDR2 YNFKEQ. V shed 2 bases, J shed 2 bases, and the junction held 5 bases outside the gene matches. The CDR3 here is CASSQTPSGDTDTQYF. The CDR3 coding sequence is TGTGCCAGCAGCCAAACCCCTAGCGGGGACACAGATACGCAGTATTTT.

The V call is TRBV20-1, the J call TRBJ2-5; D gene unclear. V lost 7 bases and J 2 bases, leaving 8 bases between the germline ends. Germline V gene sequence: CDR1 DFQATT, CDR2 SNEGSKA (reference sequence). CDR3 length: 11 amino acids. The chain's CDR3 is CSVTPQETQYF. CDR3 nucleotides: TGCAGTGTGACTCCTCAAGAGACCCAGTACTTC.

The chain carries TRBV12-3 or TRBV12-4 and TRBJ2-5, with TRBD2 matching over 9 bases. The CDR3 length is 15 residues. V shed 5 bases and J 4 bases; nucleotides not matched to a gene: 8. For the CDR3, the DNA is TGTGCCAGCAGTATGGGCGGGGGGGCAGGAGAGACCCAGTACTTC. This codes for CASSMGGGAGETQYF.

This clonotype was counted only a few times. An end of the junction does not agree with germline; a read error may underlie this. CDR3 coding DNA: TGTGCTAGCAGCTTTGGACAGGGGACGAGTGCAGATACGCAGTATTTT. Its protein is CASSFGQGTSADTQYF. The rearrangement joins TRBV7-7 to TRBJ2-3; 9 bases are a match to TRBD1. Germline loops: CDR1 SSHAT, CDR2 FNYEAQ (reference sequence). The CDR3 spans 16 residues.

The rearrangement joins TRBV9 to TRBJ1-1; a weak D match, TRBD1 (6 bases). Trimming cost V 2 bases and J 6 bases, with 11 bases left between them. The CDR3 has 13 residues. CDR1 is SGDLS and CDR2 is YYNGEE in the germline V gene. CDR3 in amino acids: CASSVGAFSEAFF. The CDR3 DNA reads as TGTGCCAGCAGCGTGGGGGCTTTCTCTGAAGCTTTCTTT.

The genes are TRBV7-2 and TRBJ1-4; no clear D gene. The CDR3 is 18 amino acids. Trimming shortened V by 3 bases and J by 2 bases, and 19 bases separated the two germline ends. Germline-derived CDR1 and CDR2 are SGHTA and FQGNSA. The CDR3 nucleotides are TGTGCCAGCAGCTTTGAGGGCAGTATCACGTATACTAATGAAAAACTGTTTTTT. Amino acid sequence: CASSFEGSITYTNEKLFF.

This chain joins TRBV29-1 and TRBJ2-1; D uncertain. Germline assignment: CDR1 SQVTM and CDR2 ANQGSEA. V lost 3 bases, J lost 7 bases, and 13 bases lay in between. This CDR3 spans 13 amino acids. CDR3 coding DNA: TGCAGCGTTGAGTACTTCATCGGGAATGAGCAGTTCTTC. Encoded protein: CSVEYFIGNEQFF.

This clonotype turned up a few times. The J gene is TRBJ1-5, the V gene TRBV4-1; 7 nucleotides align to TRBD1. Per the germline V gene, CDR1 is MGHRA and CDR2 is YSYEKL. This CDR3 comprises 14 residues. Trimming cost V 0 bases and J 7 bases; bases outside gene matches: 3. In DNA, the CDR3 is TGCGCCAGCAGCCAAGAACAGGGGCAGCAGCCCCAGCATTTT. Translated, it gives CASSQEQGQQPQHF.

The table lists this clonotype with a few counts. This chain uses TRBV27 with TRBJ1-3, with D possibly being TRBD1 (5 bases). The CDR3 totals 15 residues. CDR1 and CDR2 (germline): MNHEY, SMNVEV (reference sequence). Trimming removed 5 bases at V and 2 bases at J, with 13 bases between. This CDR3 reads CASSRGGWTGNTIYF. In DNA, the CDR3 is TGTGCCAGCAGTCGGGGGGGTTGGACTGGAAACACCATATATTTT.

This chain connects TRBV5-5 to TRBJ1-1; no firm D call. CDR3 length: 12 residues. Germline values: CDR1 SGHKS, CDR2 YYEKEE (reference sequence). V shed 4 bases and J shed 7 bases, with 11 bases lying between them. This chain's CDR3 is CASSTDPLEAFF. As DNA, the CDR3 is TGTGCCAGCAGCACGGATCCACTTGAAGCTTTCTTT.

This clonotype was seen only a few times. V gene TRBV4-3 combines with J gene TRBJ2-5; D unclear. Looked up from germline, CDR1 is LGHNA and CDR2 is YSLEER. With 4 bases removed from V and 1 base from J, the gap between germline ends came to 7 bases. The CDR3 loop spans 13 amino acids. The CDR3 DNA reads TGCGCCAGCAGCCTACAGACCCAAGAGACCCAGTACTTC. It specifies CASSLQTQETQYF.

The CDR3 sequence: CASSLAEDSAYEQYF. CDR3 nucleotide sequence: TGTGCCAGCAGCTTAGCGGAGGACAGTGCCTACGAGCAGTACTTC. The chain is built from TRBV7-9 and TRBJ2-5, with D possibly being TRBD1 (6 bases). The end of the DNA is better explained by TRBJ2-7, so the J call may be wrong. CDR3 length equals 15 residues. In germline, CDR1 is SEHNR, CDR2 FQNEAQ (reference sequence).

The J gene is TRBJ1-3, the V gene TRBV9; TRBD1 matches 8 bases. J lost 5 bases, V lost 0 bases, and 16 bases had no gene match. CDR1 is SGDLS and CDR2 is YYNGEE in the germline V gene. There are 19 residues in the CDR3. The CDR3 coding sequence is TGTGCCAGCAGCGTAGGCGGGACAGGTACGGGGATCGAAAGAAACACCATATATTTT. This translates into CASSVGGTGTGIERNTIYF.

This clonotype was observed a few times. The rearrangement joins TRBV6-5 to TRBJ2-5; D gene ambiguous. Germline V gene data show CDR1 as MNHEY and CDR2 as SVGAGI. Deletions cut 5 bases from V and 4 bases from J, with 14 bases between. The CDR3 consists of 14 residues. Here the CDR3 DNA reads TGTGCCAGCAGTACCTACAAGGTGGGAGAGACCCAGTACTTC. This sequence encodes CASSTYKVGETQYF.

The table lists this clonotype with a few counts. The chain couples TRBV7-8 to TRBJ1-4, with no clear D. V was shortened by 5 bases and J by 10 bases, with 17 bases between the two germline ends. Germline values: CDR1 SGHVS, CDR2 FQNEAQ. This CDR3 region has 14 residues. The CDR3 region has the DNA TGTGCCAGCAGCCGGGCTCTGGTTGGAGGAAAACTGTTTTTT. This gives the protein CASSRALVGGKLFF.

The chain recombines TRBV6-1 with TRBJ2-1; 7 nucleotides align to TRBD2. The V segment lost 6 bases and the J segment 0 bases; nucleotides outside the gene matches: 11. The CDR3 extends over 17 amino acids. Looked up from germline, CDR1 is MNHNS and CDR2 is SASEGT. The CDR3 loop is CASRPLKRGNSYNEQFF. CDR3 nucleotides: TGTGCCAGCAGGCCGTTAAAGCGGGGCAACTCCTACAATGAGCAGTTCTTC.

This sequence joins TRBV9 and TRBJ2-6, with D hard to call. The CDR3 is 15 amino acids. Trimming took off 2 bases at V and 3 bases at J, with 9 bases between the two ends. Germline-derived CDR1 and CDR2 are SGDLS and YYNGEE. CDR3 sequence reads: CASSVQPDGANVLTF. CDR3 DNA: TGTGCCAGCAGCGTTCAACCTGATGGGGCCAACGTCCTGACTTTC.

This sequence joins TRBV19 and TRBJ2-1; 8 bases agree with TRBD2. Near its end, the DNA agrees better with TRBJ2-5, so the J call may be wrong. CDR1 is LNHDA, CDR2 SQIVND, per germline (reference sequence). CDR3 length equals 16 residues. CDR3 sequence (DNA): TGTGCCAGTAGTCCCGGGGCTAGCGGGCTACAAGAGACCCAGTACTTC. As protein: CASSPGASGLQETQYF.

V usage is TRBV6-5 and J usage is TRBJ1-2; a weak D match, TRBD1 (5 bases). Germline V gene sequence: CDR1 MNHEY, CDR2 SVGAGI. The CDR3 has 16 residues. The V and J ends lost 2 bases and 2 bases respectively, with 15 bases between them. The CDR3 nucleotides read TGTGCCAGCAGTTACAACTCGGCAGGGCGGAACTATGGCTACACCTTC. Protein product: CASSYNSAGRNYGYTF.

This clonotype was picked up a small number of times. The chain employs TRBV20-1 and TRBJ1-1, with D possibly TRBD1 on 6 matching bases. The length of the CDR3 is 14 residues. V shed 2 bases and J shed 5 bases, with 15 bases lying between them. In germline, CDR1 is DFQATT, CDR2 SNEGSKA (reference sequence). The CDR3 is CSARRGGGGTEAFF. In nucleotides, the CDR3 is TGCAGTGCTAGACGGGGCGGGGGCGGGACTGAAGCTTTCTTT.

This clonotype appeared a few times. V is TRBV12-3 or TRBV12-4 and J is TRBJ2-3, with 10 bases lining up with TRBD2. J was trimmed by 13 bases and V by 3 bases; bases with no gene match: 13. This CDR3 comprises 15 residues. CDR3 loop: CASSFGRASGGREYF. The CDR3 coding sequence is TGTGCCAGCAGTTTCGGTCGGGCTAGCGGGGGTCGTGAGTATTTT.

In this sample, this clonotype turned up a few times. The V and J genes are TRBV4-3 and TRBJ2-3; TRBD1 matches 9 bases. CDR1 and CDR2 from the germline V gene are LGHNA and YSLEER. Unmatched junction bases numbered 7, after V lost 0 bases and J lost 6 bases. CDR3 length: 16 amino acids. The CDR3 DNA sequence: TGCGCCAGCAGCCAAGAAAACAGGGGGCTCTTGGATACGCAGTATTTT. Amino acids: CASSQENRGLLDTQYF.

The table lists this clonotype with a few counts. The CDR3 protein is CASSRTSGGSTDTQYF. The CDR3, as DNA: TGTGCCAGCAGTAGGACTAGCGGGGGGAGCACAGATACGCAGTATTTT. The V and J genes are TRBV12-3 or TRBV12-4 and TRBJ2-3; 14 nucleotides match TRBD2. CDR3 length: 16 residues. V was clipped by 5 bases and J by 0 bases; unmatched bases: 1.

The chain links TRBV7-2 to TRBJ2-3; D remains unclear. CDR3 size: 14 residues. Germline V lookup: CDR1 SGHTA, CDR2 FQGNSA. Trimming removed 3 bases from V and 4 bases from J, with 11 bases in between. The CDR3 DNA reads TGTGCCAGCAGCTTTGCTCCGAATTCAGATACGCAGTATTTT. It yields the protein CASSFAPNSDTQYF.

This clonotype was seen repeatedly, ten times or more. The chain employs TRBV5-1 and TRBJ2-6; D is undetermined. This CDR3 is 15 amino acids long. V dropped 4 bases and J dropped 0 bases, with 8 bases sitting between them. The germline V gene has CDR1 SGHRS and CDR2 YFSETQ. The CDR3 protein is CASSPRPSGANVLTF. The CDR3 coding sequence is TGCGCCAGCAGCCCCCGTCCCTCTGGGGCCAACGTCCTGACTTTC.

J is TRBJ2-1 and V is TRBV11-2; TRBD2 matches at 10 bases. Germline-derived CDR1 and CDR2 are SGHAT and FQNNGV. J gave up 0 bases and V 2 bases, and 19 bases lay outside the gene matches. The CDR3 is 22 residues long. As DNA, the CDR3 is TGTGCCAGCAGCTTACGGTCTGCCGTTGGCCTAGCGGGGGCCAGCTCCTACAATGAGCAGTTCTTC. It specifies CASSLRSAVGLAGASSYNEQFF.